This section outlines one T cell receptor (beta chain) sequence together with its context. Its antigen is not known. TCR beta CDR3 regions came from multiplex PCR with 32 forward V and 13 reverse J primers. Via MiXCR, TCRdb re-called the multiplex PCR reads, giving one row per CDR3 protein. The sample consists of 20,000 to 25,000 distinct CDR3 sequences, around 26% of them appearing once. CDR1 and CDR2 (germline): SGHAT, FQDESV (reference sequence). The trim removed 2 bases at V and 2 bases at J, leaving 9 bases unmatched. The CDR3 totals 17 residues. This specimen belongs to a study of immune heterogeneity within non-small cell lung tumors. Study-level results: Recurrence of the same dominant CDR3 beta clonotypes was seen across tumor sites within a patient, and site-unique high-frequency clones were present alongside them. Locally, T-cell clonality showed a moderate but significant correlation with tumor mutational burden measured at the same site (R about 0.3).

Each sample used roughly 590 ng of genomic DNA from bulk tumor tissue. Spaced far apart, several biopsies were taken from each primary tumor during surgery. The patients were newly diagnosed with non-small cell lung cancer, had not been treated, and had curative surgery. Sequencing was performed on lung tumor tissue. The receptor was isolated from a man aged 35 to 55 with non-small cell lung cancer. This chain joins TRBV11-1 and TRBJ2-3; 8 bases map to TRBD2. CDR3 region: CASSLPVGTRNTDTQYF. In DNA, the CDR3 is TGTGCCAGCAGCTTACCAGTGGGGACTAGAAACACAGATACGCAGTATTTT.